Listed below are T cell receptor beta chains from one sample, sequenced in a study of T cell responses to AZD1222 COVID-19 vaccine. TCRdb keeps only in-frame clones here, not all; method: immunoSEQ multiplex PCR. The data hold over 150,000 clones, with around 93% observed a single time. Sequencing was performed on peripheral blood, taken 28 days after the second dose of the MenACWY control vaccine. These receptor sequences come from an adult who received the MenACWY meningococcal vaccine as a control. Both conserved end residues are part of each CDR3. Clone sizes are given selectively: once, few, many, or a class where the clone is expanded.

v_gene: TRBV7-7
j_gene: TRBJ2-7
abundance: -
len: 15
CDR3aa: CASSLEPGQGAEQYF

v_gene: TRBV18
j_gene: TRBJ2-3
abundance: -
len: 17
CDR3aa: CASSPVMVQGSTDTQYF

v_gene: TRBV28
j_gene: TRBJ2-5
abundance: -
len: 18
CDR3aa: CASSLPPGLAVSRKTQYF

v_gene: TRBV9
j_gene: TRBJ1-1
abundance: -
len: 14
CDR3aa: CASSVAHRDTEAFF

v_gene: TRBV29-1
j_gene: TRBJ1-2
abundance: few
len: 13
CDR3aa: CSVAGQGGYGYTF

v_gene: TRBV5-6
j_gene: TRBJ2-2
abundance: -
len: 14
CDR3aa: CASRMISNTGELFF

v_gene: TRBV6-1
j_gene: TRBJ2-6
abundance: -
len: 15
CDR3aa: CASSEGVSGANVLTF

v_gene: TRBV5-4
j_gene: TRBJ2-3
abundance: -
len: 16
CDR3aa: CASSRYIAGDTDTQYF

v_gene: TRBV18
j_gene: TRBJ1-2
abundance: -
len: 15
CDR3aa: CASSRPGRGPYGYTF

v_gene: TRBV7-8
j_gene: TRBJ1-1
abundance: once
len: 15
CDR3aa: CASSLEGRGNTEAFF

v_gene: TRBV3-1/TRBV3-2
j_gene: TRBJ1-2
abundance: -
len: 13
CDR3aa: CASSPISGGGYTF

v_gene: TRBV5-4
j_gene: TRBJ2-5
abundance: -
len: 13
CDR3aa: CASSGTSYETQYF

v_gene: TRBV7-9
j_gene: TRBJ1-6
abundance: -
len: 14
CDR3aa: CASSLTGVTSPLHF

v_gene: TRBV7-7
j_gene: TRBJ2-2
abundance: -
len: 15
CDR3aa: CASSFVGVGTGELFF

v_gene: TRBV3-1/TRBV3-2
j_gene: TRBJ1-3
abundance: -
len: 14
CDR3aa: CASSQGRAGNTIYF

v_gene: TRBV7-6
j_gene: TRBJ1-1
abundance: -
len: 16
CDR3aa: CASSKWGQSLNTEAFF

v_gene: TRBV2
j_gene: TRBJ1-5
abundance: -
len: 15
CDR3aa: CASSEAVGVPQPQHF

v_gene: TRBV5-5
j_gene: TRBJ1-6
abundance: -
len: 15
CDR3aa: CASSGTGGLDSPLHF

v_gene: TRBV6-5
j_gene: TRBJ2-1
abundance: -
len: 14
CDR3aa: CASLRDSSYNEQFF

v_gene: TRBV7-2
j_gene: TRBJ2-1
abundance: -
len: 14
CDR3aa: CASSPGGTYNEQFF

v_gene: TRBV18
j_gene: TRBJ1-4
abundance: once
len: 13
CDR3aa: CASSPGANEKLFF

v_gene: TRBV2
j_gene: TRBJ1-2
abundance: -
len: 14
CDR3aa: CASSEVKGWYGYTF

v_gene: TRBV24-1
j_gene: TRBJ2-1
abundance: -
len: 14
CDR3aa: CATREQGGYNEQFF

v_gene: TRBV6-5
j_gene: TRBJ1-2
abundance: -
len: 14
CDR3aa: CASRLGQGVYGYTF

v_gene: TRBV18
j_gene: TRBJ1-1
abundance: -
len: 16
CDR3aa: CASSPRGVSMNTEAFF

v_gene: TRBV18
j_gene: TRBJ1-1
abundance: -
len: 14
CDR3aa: CASDRDSPNTEAFF

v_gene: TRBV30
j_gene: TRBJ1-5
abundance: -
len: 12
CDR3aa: CAWDRGNQPQHF

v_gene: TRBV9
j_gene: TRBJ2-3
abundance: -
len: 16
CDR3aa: CASSGGLAYGTDTQYF

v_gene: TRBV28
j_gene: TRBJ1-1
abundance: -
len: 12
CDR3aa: CASSSPGYKAFF

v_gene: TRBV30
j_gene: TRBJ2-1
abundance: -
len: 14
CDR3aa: CAWRGGGPYNEQFF

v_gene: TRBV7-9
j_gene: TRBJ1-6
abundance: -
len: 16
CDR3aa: CASSLGSGGSNSPLHF

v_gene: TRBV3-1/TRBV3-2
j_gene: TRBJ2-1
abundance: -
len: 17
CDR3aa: CASSQDQGGESYNEQFF

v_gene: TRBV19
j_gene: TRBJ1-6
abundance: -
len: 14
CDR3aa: CASKIGTENSPLHF

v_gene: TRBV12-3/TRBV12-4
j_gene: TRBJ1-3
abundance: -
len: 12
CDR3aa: CASQSSGNTIYF

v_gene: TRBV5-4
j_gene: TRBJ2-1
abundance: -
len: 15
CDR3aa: CASSLLTGMNNEQFF